The T cell receptor beta chain under discussion was sequenced for a study of cytomegalovirus exposure and HLA in healthy donors. Points from the study as a whole: In an earlier analysis, most TCR beta V segments were productive about 87% or about 30% of the time. Per published reports, the classifier diagnosed cytomegalovirus status with high specificity and sensitivity.

The PCR employed 60 Vbeta primers together with 13 Jbeta primers. Original processing methods: Around 80 million unique TCR beta chains, roughly 11 million of them shared, were counted by a later analysis. Sequencing used immunoSEQ multiplex PCR; TCRdb keeps in-frame clones, though not all of them. V and J calls and clone size are those listed in that table; D and trimming were worked out from the DNA. The sample consists of about 80,000 clones, 60% to 80% of them appearing once. This clone was detected only a few times. Its antigen is currently unknown. The CDR3 spans 15 residues. Germline-derived CDR1 and CDR2 are ENHRY and SYGVKD. Trimming removed 0 bases at V and 1 base at J, with 9 bases between.

Sequencing was done on a sample of PBMCs. This clonotype originated in a man between 50 and 59 years old in good health and CMV-seronegative. J is TRBJ1-1 and V is TRBV10-3, with no clear D. The CDR3 is CAISESNSANTEAFF. CDR3 bases: TGTGCCATCAGTGAGTCGAATAGTGCGAACACTGAAGCTTTCTTT.